This T cell receptor (beta chain) was recovered during a study of T cell changes during pregnancy in multiple sclerosis. This clone has only a few counts. The CDR3 is 14 amino acids. V was trimmed by 6 bases and J by 1 base, leaving 11 bases between them. The germline CDR1 and CDR2 sequences are MRHNA and SNTAGT. Repertoires were generated with immunoSEQ multiplex PCR, while TCRdb's copy carries only in-frame clones and drops some. In the table there are tens of thousands of clones, 92% of which are singletons. The chain has TRBV6-4 and TRBJ2-3, with D possibly matching TRBD2 (5 bases). The origin of this receptor is a female donor in good health, enrolled as a control in a pregnancy study. This material consisted of CD8+ T cells from peripheral blood mononuclear cells, taken in the third trimester of pregnancy. This CDR3 is CASSLSEGTDTQYF. The CDR3 DNA reads as TGTGCCAGCAGCCTCTCGGAGGGCACAGATACGCAGTATTTT.